This T cell receptor (beta chain) was retrieved from a study of blood T cell repertoires in COVID-19. Germline V gives CDR1 SQVTM, CDR2 ANQGSEA. The CDR3 is made up of 14 amino acids. V shed 4 bases, J shed 8 bases, and the junction held 11 bases outside the gene matches. Recovered status applied to Cohort 3 donors who had two consecutive negative PCRs. It also applied to those with clearance or with symptom resolution. Under the authors' procedure: It was from reference gene primer amplification that nucleated cell counts were estimated. TCRdb's copy holds only in-frame clones and misses some; the assay was immunoSEQ multiplex PCR. Clone size and V and J calls were adopted from that table, with D and trimming inferred from the DNA. This repertoire shows roughly 250,000 clones, around 85% found once; its top ten account for around 1.8%.

Sequences were obtained from PBMCs or T cells enriched from blood (not recorded which). This TCR was sampled from a woman between 45 and 65 years old who had recovered from COVID-19. The chain combines TRBV29-1 with TRBJ2-7, with TRBD1 matching over 10 bases. The CDR3, as DNA: TGCAGCGTTGTAGTGCCGGGACAGGGGACTAAGCAGTACTTC. Encoded protein: CSVVVPGQGTKQYF.